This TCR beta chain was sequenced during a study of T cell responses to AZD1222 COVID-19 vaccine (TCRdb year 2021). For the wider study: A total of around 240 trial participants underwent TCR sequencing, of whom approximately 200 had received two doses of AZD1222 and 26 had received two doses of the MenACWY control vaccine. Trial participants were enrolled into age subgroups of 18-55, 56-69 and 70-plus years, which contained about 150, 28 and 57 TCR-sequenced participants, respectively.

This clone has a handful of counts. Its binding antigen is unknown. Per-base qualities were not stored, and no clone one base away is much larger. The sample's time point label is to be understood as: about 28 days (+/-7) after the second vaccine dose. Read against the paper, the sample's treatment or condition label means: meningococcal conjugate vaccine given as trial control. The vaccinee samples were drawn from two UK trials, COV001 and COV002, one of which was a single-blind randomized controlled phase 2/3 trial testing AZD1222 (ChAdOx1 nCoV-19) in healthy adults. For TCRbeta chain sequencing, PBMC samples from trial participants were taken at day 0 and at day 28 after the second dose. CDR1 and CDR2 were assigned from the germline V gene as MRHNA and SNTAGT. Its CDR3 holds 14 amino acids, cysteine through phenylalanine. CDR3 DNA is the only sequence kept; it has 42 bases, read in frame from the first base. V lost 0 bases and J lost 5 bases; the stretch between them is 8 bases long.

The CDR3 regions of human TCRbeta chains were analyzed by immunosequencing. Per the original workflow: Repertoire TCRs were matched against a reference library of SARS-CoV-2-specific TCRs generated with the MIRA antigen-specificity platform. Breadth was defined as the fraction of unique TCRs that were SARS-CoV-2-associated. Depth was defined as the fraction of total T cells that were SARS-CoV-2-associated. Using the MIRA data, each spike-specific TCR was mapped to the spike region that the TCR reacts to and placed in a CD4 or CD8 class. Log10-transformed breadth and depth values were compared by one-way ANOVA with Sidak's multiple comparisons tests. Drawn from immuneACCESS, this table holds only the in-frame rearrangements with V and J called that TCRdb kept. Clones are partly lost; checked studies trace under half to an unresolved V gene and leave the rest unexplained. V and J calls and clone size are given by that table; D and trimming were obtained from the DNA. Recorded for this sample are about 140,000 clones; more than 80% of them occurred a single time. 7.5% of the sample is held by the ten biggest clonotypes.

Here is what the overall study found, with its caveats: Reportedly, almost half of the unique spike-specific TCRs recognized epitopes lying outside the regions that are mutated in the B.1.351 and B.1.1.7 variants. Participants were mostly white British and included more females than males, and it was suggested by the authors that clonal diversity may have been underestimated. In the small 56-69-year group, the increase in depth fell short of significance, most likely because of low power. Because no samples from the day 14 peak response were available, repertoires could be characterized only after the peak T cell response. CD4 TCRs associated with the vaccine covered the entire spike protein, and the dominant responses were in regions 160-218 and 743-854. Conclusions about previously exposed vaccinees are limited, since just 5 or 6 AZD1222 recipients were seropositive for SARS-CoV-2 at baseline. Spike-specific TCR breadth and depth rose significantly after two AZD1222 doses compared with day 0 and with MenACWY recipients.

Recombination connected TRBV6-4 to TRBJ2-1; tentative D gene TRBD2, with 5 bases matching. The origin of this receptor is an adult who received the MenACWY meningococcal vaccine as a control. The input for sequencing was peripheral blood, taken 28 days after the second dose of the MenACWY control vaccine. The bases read TGTGCCAGCAGTGACTCAGCGGAGCACAATGAGCAGTTCTTC. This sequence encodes CASSDSAEHNEQFF.